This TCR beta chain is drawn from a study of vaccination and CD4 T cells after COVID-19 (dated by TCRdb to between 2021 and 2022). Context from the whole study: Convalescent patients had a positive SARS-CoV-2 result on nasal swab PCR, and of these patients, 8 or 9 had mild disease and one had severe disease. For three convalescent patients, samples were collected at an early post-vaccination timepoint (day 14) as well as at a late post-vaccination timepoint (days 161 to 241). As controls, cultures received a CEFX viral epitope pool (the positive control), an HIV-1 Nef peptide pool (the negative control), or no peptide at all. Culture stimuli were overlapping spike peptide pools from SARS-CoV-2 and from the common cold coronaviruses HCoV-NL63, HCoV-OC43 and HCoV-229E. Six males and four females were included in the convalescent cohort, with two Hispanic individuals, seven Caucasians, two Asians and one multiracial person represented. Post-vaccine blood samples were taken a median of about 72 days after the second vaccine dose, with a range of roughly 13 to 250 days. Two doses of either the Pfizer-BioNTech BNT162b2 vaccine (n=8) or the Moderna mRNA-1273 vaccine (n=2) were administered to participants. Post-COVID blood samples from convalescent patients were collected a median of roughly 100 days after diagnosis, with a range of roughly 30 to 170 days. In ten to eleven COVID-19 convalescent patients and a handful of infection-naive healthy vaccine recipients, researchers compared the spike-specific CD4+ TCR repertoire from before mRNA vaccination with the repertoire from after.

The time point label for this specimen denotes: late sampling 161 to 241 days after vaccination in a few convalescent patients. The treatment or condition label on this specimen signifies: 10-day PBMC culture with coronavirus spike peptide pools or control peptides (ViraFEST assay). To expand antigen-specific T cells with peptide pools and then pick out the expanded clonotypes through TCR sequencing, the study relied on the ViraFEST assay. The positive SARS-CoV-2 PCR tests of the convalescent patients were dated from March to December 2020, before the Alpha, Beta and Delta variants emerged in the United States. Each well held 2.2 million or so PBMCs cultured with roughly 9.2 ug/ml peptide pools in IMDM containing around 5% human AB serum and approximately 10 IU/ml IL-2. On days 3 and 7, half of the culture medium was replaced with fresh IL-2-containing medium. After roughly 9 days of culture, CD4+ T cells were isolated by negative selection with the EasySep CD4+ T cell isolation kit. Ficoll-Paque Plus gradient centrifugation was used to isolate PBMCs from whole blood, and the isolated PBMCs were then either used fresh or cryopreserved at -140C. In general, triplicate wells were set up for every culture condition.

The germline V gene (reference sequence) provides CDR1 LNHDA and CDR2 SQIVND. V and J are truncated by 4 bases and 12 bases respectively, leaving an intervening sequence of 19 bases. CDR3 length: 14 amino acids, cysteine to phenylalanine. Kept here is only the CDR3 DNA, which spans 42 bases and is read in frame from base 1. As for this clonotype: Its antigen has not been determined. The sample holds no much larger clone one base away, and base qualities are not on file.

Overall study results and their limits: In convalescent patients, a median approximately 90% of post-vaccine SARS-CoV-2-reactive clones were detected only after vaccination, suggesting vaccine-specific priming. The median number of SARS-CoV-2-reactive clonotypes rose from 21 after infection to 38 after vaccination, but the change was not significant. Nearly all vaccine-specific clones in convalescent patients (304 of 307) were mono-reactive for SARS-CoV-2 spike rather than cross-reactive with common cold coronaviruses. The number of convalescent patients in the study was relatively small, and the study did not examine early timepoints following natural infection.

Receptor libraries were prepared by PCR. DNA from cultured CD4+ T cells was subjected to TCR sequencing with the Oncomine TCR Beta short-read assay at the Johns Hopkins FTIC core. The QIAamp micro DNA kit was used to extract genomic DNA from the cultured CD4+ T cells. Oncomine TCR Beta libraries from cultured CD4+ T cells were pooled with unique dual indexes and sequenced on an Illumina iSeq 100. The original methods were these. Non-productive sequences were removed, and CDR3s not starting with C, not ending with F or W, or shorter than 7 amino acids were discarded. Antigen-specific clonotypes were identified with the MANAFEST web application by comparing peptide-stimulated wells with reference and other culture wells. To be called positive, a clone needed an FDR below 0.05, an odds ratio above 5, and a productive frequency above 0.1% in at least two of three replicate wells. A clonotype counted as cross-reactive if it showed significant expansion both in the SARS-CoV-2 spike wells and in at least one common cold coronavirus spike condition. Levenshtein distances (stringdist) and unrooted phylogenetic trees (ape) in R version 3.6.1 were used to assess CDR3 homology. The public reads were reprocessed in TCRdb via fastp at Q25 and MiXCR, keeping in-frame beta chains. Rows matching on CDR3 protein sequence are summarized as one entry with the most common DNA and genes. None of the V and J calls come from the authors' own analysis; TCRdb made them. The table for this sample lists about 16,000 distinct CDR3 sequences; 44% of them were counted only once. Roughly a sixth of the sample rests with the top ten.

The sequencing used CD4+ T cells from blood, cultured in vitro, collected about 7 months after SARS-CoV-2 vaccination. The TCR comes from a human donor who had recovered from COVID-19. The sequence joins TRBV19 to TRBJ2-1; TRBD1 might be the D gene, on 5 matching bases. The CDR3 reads CASSTRNRGRGQFF. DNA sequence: TGTGCCAGTAGTACCAGGAATAGGGGTAGGGGGCAGTTCTTC.